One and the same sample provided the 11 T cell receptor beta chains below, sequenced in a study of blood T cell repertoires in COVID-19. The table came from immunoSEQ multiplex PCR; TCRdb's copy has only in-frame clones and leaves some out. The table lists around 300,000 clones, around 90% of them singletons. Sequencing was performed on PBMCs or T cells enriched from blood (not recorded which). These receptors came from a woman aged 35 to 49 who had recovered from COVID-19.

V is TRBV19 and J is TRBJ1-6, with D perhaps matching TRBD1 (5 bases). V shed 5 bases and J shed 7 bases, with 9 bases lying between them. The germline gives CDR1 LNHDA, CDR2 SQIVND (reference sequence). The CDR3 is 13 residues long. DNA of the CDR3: TGTGCCAGTAGTCTACGACAGAATTCACCCCTCCACTTT. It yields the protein CASSLRQNSPLHF. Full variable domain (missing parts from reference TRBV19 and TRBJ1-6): DGGITQSPKYLFRKEGQNVTLSCEQNLNHDAMYWYRQDPGQGLRLIYYSQIVNDFQKGDIAEGYSVSREKKESFPLTVTSAQKNPTAFYLCASSLRQNSPLHFGNGTRLTVT.

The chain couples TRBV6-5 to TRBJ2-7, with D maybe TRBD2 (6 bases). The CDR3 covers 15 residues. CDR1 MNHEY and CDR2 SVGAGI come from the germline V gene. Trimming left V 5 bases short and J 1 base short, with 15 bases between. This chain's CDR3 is CASSPTGTASYEQYF. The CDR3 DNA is TGTGCCAGCAGTCCGACCGGGACTGCGTCCTACGAGCAGTACTTC.

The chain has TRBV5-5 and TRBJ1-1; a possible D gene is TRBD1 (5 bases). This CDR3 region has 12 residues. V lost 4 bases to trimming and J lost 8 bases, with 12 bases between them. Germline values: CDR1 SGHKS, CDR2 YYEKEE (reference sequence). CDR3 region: CASSHYRTEAFF. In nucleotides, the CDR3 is TGTGCCAGCAGCCATTACAGGACCGAAGCTTTCTTT.

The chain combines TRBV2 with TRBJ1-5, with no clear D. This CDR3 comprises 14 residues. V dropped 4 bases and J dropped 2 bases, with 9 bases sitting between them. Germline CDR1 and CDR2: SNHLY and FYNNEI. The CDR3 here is CASSGQAGNQPQHF. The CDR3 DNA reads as TGTGCCAGCAGTGGGCAGGCTGGCAATCAGCCCCAGCATTTT.

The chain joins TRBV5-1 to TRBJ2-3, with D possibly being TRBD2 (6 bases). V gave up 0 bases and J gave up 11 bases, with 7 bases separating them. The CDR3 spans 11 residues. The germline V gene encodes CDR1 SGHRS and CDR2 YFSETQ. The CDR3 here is CASSLDGRQYF. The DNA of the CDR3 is TGCGCCAGCAGCTTGGACGGGAGGCAGTATTTT.

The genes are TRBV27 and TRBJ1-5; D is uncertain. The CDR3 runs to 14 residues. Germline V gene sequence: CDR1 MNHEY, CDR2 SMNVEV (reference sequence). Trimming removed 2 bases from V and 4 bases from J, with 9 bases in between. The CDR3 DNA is TGTGCCAGCAGTTTAAGGTCAGGAAATCAGCCCCAGCATTTT. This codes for CASSLRSGNQPQHF.

CDR3 nucleotides: TGCGCCAGCAGTTTCACAGGGTCCGGGGTTCGCTATGGCTACACCTTC. Protein product: CASSFTGSGVRYGYTF. The V call is TRBV5-1, the J call TRBJ1-2, with D perhaps matching TRBD1 (6 bases). Germline CDR1 and CDR2: SGHRS and YFSETQ. The CDR3 contains 16 residues. The V and J ends lost 5 bases and 4 bases respectively, with 21 bases between them.

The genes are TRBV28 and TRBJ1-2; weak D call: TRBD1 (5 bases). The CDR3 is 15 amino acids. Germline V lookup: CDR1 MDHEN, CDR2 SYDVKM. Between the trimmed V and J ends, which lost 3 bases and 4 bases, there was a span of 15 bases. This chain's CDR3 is CASSFPAVQGYGYTF. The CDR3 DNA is TGTGCCAGCAGTTTCCCCGCAGTTCAGGGCTATGGCTACACCTTC.

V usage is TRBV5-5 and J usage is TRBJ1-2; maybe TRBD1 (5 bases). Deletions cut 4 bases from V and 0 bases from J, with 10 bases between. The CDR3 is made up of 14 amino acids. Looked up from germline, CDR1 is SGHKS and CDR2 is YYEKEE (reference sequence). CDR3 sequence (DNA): TGTGCCAGCAGCCCTGGACAAGCTAACTATGGCTACACCTTC. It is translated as CASSPGQANYGYTF.

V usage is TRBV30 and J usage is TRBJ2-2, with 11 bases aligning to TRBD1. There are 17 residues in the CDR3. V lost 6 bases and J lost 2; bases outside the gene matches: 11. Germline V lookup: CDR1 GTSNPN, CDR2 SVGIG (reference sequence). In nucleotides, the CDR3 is TGTGCCTGCAAAGGACAGGGGGCCCGACCAAACACCGGGGAGCTGTTTTTT. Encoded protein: CACKGQGARPNTGELFF.

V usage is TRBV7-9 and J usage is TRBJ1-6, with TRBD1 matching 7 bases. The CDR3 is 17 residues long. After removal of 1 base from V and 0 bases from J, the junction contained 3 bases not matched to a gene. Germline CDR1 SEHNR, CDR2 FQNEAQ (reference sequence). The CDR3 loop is CASSLGDRGSYNSPLHF. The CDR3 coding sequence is TGTGCCAGCAGCTTAGGGGACAGAGGCTCCTATAATTCACCCCTCCACTTT.